The 9 T cell receptor beta chains given below trace back to one sample, sequenced in a study of T-cell memory formation after mild COVID-19. TCRdb itself ran the 5' RACE reads through MiXCR, one entry per CDR3 protein. The sample lists 200,000 to 250,000 distinct CDR3 sequences; 9.5% to 10% were seen once. Sequencing used PBMCs or a T cell subset sorted from them (not recorded which). Receptor source: a man aged 18 to 29 who had mild COVID-19 (a few samples of this study predate the infection). Cell type and time point are not known.

The chain uses TRBV28 and TRBJ1-2; D may be TRBD1 (5 bases). From germline, CDR1 is MDHEN and CDR2 SYDVKM. The ends were cut back, 11 bases at V and 4 bases at J, with 17 bases in the middle. This CDR3 comprises 13 residues. CDR3 sequence reads: CAAGRGSGYGYTF. The DNA for the CDR3 is TGTGCCGCCGGGAGGGGATCAGGCTATGGCTACACCTTC.

The chain carries TRBV5-1 and TRBJ2-5, with D tentatively TRBD1 or TRBD2 (6 bases each). CDR1 is SGHRS and CDR2 is YFSETQ in the germline V gene. V lost 4 bases and J 4 bases, leaving 17 bases between the germline ends. The CDR3 sequence is 15 residues long. The CDR3 here is CASSPGATGPETQYF. CDR3 in DNA: TGCGCCAGCAGCCCGGGGGCCACAGGGCCAGAGACCCAGTACTTC.

J is TRBJ2-3 and V is TRBV10-3; no clear D gene. The CDR3 spans 13 residues. Trimming removed 6 bases at V and 0 bases at J, with 7 bases between. The germline gives CDR1 ENHRY, CDR2 SYGVKD. The CDR3 spells CAIRGGSTDTQYF. CDR3 coding DNA: TGTGCCATCAGAGGTGGTAGCACAGATACGCAGTATTTT.

There are many counts of this clonotype. V is TRBV20-1 and J is TRBJ2-7; D may be TRBD1 (5 bases). Trimming took off 7 bases at V and 3 bases at J, with 10 bases between the two ends. The CDR3 runs to 11 residues. CDR1 is DFQATT, CDR2 SNEGSKA, per germline (reference sequence). The CDR3 region is CSVSGNYEQYF. The CDR3 bases are TGCAGTGTCTCAGGGAACTACGAGCAGTACTTC.

This clonotype was seen a few times. The chain joins TRBV5-1 to TRBJ1-1, with D perhaps TRBD1 (5 bases). The CDR3 contains 15 residues. CDR1 is SGHRS, CDR2 YFSETQ, per germline. V was clipped by 0 bases and J by 2 bases, with 11 bases between them. In DNA form, the CDR3 reads TGCGCCAGCAGCTTGGTCGGGGGAGCCAACACTGAAGCTTTCTTT. Residues: CASSLVGGANTEAFF.

This clonotype was seen more than once but under ten times. The chain recombines TRBV7-9 with TRBJ2-3; possibly TRBD1 or TRBD2 for D (5 bases each). Germline-derived CDR1 and CDR2 are SEHNR and FQNEAQ (reference sequence). Trimming stripped 6 bases from V and 0 bases from J, with 19 bases between. This CDR3 has 17 residues. As DNA, the CDR3 is TGTGCCAGCAGTCCCCGTGGGGGTCCCGGTAGCACAGATACGCAGTATTTT. Translation: CASSPRGGPGSTDTQYF.

The rearrangement uses TRBV20-1 and TRBJ2-3; D uncertain. The CDR3 is made up of 13 amino acids. Germline CDR1 and CDR2: DFQATT and SNEGSKA (reference sequence). Trimming stripped 5 bases from V and 2 bases from J, with 11 bases between. CDR3 loop: CSASLRNTDTQYF. The DNA of the CDR3 is TGCAGTGCTTCCCTACGTAACACAGATACGCAGTATTTT.

This clonotype was counted ten times or more. The chain carries TRBV5-1 and TRBJ2-1; 7 nucleotides line up with TRBD2. Trimming at V came to 0 bases and at J to 0 bases, leaving 3 bases not matched to a gene. From germline, CDR1 is SGHRS and CDR2 YFSETQ. The CDR3 runs 16 residues. The CDR3 sequence: CASSLAGGRSYNEQFF. CDR3 bases: TGCGCCAGCAGCTTGGCGGGGGGACGCTCCTACAATGAGCAGTTCTTC.

This clonotype has more than one count but fewer than ten. The CDR3 region is CASSQEGQGARQPQHF. The CDR3 DNA is TGTGCCAGCAGCCAAGAGGGACAGGGGGCAAGGCAGCCCCAGCATTTT. The J gene is TRBJ1-5, the V gene TRBV4-2, with 12 positions matching TRBD1. There are 16 residues in the CDR3. J lost 7 bases, V lost 0 bases, and 4 bases had no gene match. Germline V gene data show CDR1 as LGHNA and CDR2 as YNFKEQ.